This T cell receptor (beta chain) emerged from a study of T cell repertoires in cytomegalovirus infection. Turning to the study itself: Recently identified HLA-C-restricted CMV epitopes were used, and well-studied HLA-B-restricted CMV epitopes were used as well. Evidence of both CMV infection and a matching HLA type came from public TCR beta signatures.

This clonotype was detected once. The antigen remains undetermined. Overall study findings and caveats: Dominating the ex vivo response were TCR beta clonotypes that were CMV-specific and HLA-C-restricted.

Germline CDR1 and CDR2: SGHTA and FQGNSA. CDR3 length equals 15 residues. Trimming took 3 bases from V and 1 from J, leaving 12 bases between them. Each CDR3 protein is one row after TCRdb ran MiXCR on the reads. The table has 570,000 or so distinct CDR3 sequences, approximately 40% seen once; the top ten hold around 50%. The V call is TRBV7-2, the J call TRBJ2-5, with D perhaps given as TRBD1 or TRBD2 (6 bases each). Sample: cultured PBMCs, taken from culture after CMV antigen stimulation. The source is a human donor in good health (CMV status not recorded). Some clones in this sample may be carry-over from other donors' samples. The CDR3 here is CASSFQRGVQETQYF. The CDR3, as DNA: TGTGCCAGCAGCTTTCAGAGGGGGGTCCAAGAGACCCAGTACTTC.